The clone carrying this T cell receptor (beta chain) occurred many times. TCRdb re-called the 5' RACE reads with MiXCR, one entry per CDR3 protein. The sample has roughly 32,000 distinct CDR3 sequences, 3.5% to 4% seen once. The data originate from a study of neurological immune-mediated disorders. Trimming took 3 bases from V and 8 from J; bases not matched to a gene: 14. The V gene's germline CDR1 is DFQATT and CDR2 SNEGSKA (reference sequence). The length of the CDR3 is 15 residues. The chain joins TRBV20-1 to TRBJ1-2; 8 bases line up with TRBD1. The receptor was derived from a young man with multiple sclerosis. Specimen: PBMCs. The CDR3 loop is CSARGLQGESEGYTF. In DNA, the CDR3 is TGCAGTGCTAGGGGCTTACAGGGGGAGTCTGAGGGCTACACCTTC.